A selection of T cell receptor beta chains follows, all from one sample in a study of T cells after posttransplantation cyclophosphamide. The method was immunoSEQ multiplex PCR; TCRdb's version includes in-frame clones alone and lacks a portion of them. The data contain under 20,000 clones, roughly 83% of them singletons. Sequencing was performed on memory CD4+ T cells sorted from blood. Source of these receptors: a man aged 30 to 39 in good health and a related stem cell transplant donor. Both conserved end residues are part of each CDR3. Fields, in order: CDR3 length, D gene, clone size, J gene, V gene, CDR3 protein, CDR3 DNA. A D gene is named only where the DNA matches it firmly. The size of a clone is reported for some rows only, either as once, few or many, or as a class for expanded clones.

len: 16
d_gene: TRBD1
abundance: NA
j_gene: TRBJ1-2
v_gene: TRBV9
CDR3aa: CASSAIGQGGYYGYTF
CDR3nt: TGTGCCAGCAGCGCAATAGGACAGGGGGGATACTATGGCTACACCTTC

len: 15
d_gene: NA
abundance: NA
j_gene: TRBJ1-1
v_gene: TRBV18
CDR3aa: CASSPTERMNTEAFF
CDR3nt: TGTGCCAGCTCACCGACGGAGCGTATGAACACTGAAGCTTTCTTT

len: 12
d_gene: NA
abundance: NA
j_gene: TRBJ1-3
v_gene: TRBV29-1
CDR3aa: CSGATSGNTIYF
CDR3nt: TGCAGCGGGGCAACCTCTGGAAACACCATATATTTT

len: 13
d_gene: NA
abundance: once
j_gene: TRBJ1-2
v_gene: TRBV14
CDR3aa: CASSQDLSRGYTF
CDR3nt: TGTGCCAGCAGCCAAGATTTGAGCCGTGGCTACACCTTC

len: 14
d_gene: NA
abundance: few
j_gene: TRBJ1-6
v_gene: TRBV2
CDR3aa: CASSMGQGLSPLHF
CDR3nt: TGTGCCAGCAGTATGGGCCAGGGCTTATCACCCCTCCACTTT

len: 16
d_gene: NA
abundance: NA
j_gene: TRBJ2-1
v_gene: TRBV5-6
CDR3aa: CASSLTRQGGYNEQFF
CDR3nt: TGTGCCAGCAGCTTGACGCGGCAGGGTGGCTACAATGAGCAGTTCTTC

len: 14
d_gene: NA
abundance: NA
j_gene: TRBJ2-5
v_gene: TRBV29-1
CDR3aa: CSVVPAGRQETQYF
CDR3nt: TGCAGCGTTGTGCCAGCGGGTCGACAAGAGACCCAGTACTTC

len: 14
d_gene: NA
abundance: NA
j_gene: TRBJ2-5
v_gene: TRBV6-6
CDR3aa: CASTRPGQQETQYF
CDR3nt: TGTGCCAGCACCCGACCCGGACAGCAAGAGACCCAGTACTTC

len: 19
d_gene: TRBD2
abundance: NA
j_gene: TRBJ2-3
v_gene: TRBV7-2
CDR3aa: CASSPPPTAGGRETDTQYF
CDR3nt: TGTGCCAGCAGCCCCCCTCCCACAGCGGGGGGACGGGAGACAGATACGCAGTATTTT

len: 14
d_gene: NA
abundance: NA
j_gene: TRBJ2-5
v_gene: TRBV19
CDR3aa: CASTSGQGPFEQYF
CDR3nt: NA

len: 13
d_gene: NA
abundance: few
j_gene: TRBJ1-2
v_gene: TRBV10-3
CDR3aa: CAISEGTKNGYTF
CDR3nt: TGTGCCATCAGTGAGGGGACAAAAAATGGCTACACCTTC

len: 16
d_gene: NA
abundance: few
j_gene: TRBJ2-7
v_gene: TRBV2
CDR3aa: CASSEAGRGATYEQYF
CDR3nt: TGTGCCAGCAGTGAAGCGGGGCGGGGAGCTACCTACGAGCAGTACTTC

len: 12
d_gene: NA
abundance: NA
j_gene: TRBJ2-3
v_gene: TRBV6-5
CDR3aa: CASSLLGGTQYF
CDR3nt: TGTGCCAGCAGCCTCCTCGGGGGTACGCAGTATTTT

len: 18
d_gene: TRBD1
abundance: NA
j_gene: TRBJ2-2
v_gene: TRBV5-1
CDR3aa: CASFPTRDRVLTGGELFF
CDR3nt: TGCGCCAGCTTCCCTACCCGGGACAGGGTCCTTACCGGTGGGGAGCTGTTTTTT

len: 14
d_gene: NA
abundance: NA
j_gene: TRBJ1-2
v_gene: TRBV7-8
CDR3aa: CASSLARQTIGYTF
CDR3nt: TGTGCCAGCAGCTTAGCGAGACAGACAATCGGCTACACCTTC

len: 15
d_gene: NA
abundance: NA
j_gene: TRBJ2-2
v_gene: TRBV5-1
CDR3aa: CASSLDVVNTGELFF
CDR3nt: TGCGCCAGCAGCTTGGATGTCGTGAACACCGGGGAGCTGTTTTTT

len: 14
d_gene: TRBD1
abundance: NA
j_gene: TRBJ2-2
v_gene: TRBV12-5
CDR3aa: CASSQGANTGELFF
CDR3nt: TGTGCTAGTTCACAGGGGGCGAACACCGGGGAGCTGTTTTTT

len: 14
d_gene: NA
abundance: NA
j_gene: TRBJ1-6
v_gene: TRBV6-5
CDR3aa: CASSSDSINSPLHF
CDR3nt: TGTGCCAGCAGCTCCGACTCGATTAATTCACCCCTCCACTTT

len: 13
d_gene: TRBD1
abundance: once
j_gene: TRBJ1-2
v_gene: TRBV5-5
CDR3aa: CASSPDRVVGYTF
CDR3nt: TGTGCCAGCAGCCCCGACAGGGTTGTCGGCTACACCTTC

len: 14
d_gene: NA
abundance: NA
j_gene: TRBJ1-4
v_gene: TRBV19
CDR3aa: CASSYSITNEKLFF
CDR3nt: TGTGCCAGTAGCTACTCCATAACTAATGAAAAACTGTTTTTT

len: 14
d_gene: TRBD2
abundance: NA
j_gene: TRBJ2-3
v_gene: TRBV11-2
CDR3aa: CASSSGGVGDTQYF
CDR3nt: TGTGCCAGCAGCTCGGGGGGGGTTGGAGATACGCAGTATTTT

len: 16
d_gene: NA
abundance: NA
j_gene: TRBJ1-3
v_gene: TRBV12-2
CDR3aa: CASRFLSGRVGNTIYF
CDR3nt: TGTGCAAGTCGCTTTCTCTCAGGCAGGGTCGGAAACACCATATATTTT

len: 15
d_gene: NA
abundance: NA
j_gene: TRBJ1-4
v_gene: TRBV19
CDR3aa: CASRYTQTTNEKLFF
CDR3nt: TGTGCCAGTAGATATACACAGACAACTAATGAAAAACTGTTTTTT

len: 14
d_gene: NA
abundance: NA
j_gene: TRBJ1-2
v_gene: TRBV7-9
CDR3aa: CASSPDGGPRGYTF
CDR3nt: TGTGCCAGCAGCCCAGACGGGGGTCCTCGGGGCTACACCTTC

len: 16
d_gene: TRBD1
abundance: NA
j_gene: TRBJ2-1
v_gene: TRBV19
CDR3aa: CASSPQGSHSYNEQFF
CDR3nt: TGTGCCAGTAGCCCACAGGGGAGTCACTCCTACAATGAGCAGTTCTTC

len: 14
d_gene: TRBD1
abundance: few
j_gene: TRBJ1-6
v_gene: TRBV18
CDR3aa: CASSQTGYNSPLHF
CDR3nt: TGTGCCAGCTCACAGACAGGGTATAATTCACCCCTCCACTTT

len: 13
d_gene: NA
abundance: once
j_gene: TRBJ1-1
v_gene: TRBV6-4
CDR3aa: CASRMTVNTEAFF
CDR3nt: TGTGCCAGCAGGATGACAGTTAACACTGAAGCTTTCTTT

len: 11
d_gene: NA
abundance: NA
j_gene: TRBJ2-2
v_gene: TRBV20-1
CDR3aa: CSAATRGELFF
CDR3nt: TGCAGTGCTGCTACGCGGGGGGAGCTGTTTTTT

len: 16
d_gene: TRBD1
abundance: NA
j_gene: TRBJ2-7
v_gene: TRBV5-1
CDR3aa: CASSLLPGQAYYEQYF
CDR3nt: TGCGCCAGCAGCTTATTACCGGGACAGGCGTACTACGAGCAGTACTTC

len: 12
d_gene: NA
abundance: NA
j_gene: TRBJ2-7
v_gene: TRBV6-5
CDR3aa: CASSPAGGEQYF
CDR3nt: TGTGCCAGCAGTCCGGCCGGGGGCGAGCAGTACTTC

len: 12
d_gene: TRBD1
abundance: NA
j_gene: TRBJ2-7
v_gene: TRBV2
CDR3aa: CASSQTGYEQYF
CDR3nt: TGTGCCAGCAGCCAGACAGGGTACGAGCAGTACTTC

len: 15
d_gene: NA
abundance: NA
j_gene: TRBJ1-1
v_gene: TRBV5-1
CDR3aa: CASSGVRGVNTEAFF
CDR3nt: TGCGCCAGCAGCGGGGTTAGGGGTGTAAACACTGAAGCTTTCTTT

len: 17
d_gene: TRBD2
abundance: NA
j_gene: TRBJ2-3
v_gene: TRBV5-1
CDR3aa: CASSLLGRGRLADTQYF
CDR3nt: TGCGCCAGCAGCCTCTTAGGGCGGGGGAGGCTGGCAGATACGCAGTATTTT

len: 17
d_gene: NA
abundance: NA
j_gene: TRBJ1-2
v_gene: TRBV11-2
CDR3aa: CASSLAPQGKSPYGYTF
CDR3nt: TGTGCCAGCAGCTTAGCCCCCCAGGGCAAGAGCCCATATGGCTACACCTTC

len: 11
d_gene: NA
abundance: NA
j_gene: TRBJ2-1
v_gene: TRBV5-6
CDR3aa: CASSLVIEQFF
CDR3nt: TGTGCCAGCAGCTTGGTAATTGAGCAGTTCTTC

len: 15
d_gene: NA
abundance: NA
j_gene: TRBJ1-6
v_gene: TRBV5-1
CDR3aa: CASHQGPSYNSPLHF
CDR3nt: TGCGCCAGTCACCAGGGGCCCTCCTATAATTCACCCCTCCACTTT

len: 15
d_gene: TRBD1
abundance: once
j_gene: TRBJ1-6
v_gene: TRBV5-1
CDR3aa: CASSGQGQGTSPLHF
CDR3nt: TGCGCCAGCTCGGGGCAGGGACAGGGGACTTCACCCCTCCACTTT

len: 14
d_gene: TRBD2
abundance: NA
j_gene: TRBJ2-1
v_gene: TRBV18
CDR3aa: CASSSGTRGNEQFF
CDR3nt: TGTGCCAGCTCATCCGGGACTAGGGGCAATGAGCAGTTCTTC

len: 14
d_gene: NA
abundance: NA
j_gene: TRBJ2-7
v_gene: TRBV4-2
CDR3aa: CASSQDRGGHRPHF
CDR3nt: TGTGCCAGCAGCCAAGATAGAGGTGGCCACCGACCCCACTTC

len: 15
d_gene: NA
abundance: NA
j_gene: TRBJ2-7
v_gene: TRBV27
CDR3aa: CASSSTSGLFYEQYF
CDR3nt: TGTGCCAGCAGTTCGACTTCGGGACTCTTCTACGAGCAGTACTTC

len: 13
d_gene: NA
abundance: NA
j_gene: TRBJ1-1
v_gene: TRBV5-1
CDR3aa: CASSYAGDTEAFF
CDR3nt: TGCGCCAGCAGCTACGCAGGGGACACTGAAGCTTTCTTT

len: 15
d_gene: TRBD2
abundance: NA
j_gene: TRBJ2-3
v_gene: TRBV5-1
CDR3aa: CASTAGGVRTDTQYF
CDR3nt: TGCGCCAGCACCGCGGGGGGGGTGCGCACAGATACGCAGTATTTT